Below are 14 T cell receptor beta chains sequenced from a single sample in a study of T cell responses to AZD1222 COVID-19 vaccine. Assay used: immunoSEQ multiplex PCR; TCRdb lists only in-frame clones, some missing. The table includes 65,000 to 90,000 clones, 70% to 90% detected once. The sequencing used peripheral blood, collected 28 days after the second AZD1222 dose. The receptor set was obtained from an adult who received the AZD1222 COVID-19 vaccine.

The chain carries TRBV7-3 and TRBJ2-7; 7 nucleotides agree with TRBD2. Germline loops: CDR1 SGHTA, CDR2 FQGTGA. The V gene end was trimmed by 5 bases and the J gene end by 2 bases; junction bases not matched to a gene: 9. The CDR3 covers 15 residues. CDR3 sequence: CASSQRSGAPYEQYF. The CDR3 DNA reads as TGTGCCAGCAGCCAACGCAGCGGGGCCCCCTACGAGCAGTACTTC.

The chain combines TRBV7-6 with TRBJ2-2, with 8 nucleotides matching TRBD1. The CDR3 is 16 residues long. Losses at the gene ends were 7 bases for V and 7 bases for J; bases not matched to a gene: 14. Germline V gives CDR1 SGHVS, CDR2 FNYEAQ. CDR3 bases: TGTGCCAGCAACGAGTACACAGGGGGACAGAGCGGGGAGCTGTTTTTT. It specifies CASNEYTGGQSGELFF.

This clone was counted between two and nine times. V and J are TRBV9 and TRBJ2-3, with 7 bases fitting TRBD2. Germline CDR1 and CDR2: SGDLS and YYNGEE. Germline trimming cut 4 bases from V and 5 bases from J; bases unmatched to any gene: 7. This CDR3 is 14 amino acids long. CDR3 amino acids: CASSPRAGVDTQYF. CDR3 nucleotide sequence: TGTGCCAGCAGCCCACGGGCGGGAGTAGATACGCAGTATTTT. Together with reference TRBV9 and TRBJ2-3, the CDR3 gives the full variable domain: DSGVTQTPKHLITATGQRVTLRCSPRSGDLSVYWYQQSLDQGLQFLIQYYNGEERAKGNILERFSAQQFPDLHSELNLSSLELGDSALYFCASSPRAGVDTQYFGPGTRLTVL.

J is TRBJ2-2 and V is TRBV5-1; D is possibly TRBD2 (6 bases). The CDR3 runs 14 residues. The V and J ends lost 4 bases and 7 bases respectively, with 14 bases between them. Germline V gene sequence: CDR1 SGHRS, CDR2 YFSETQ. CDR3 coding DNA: TGCGCCAGCAGCCCAGGAGGGCGCGGCGGGGAGCTGTTTTTT. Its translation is CASSPGGRGGELFF.

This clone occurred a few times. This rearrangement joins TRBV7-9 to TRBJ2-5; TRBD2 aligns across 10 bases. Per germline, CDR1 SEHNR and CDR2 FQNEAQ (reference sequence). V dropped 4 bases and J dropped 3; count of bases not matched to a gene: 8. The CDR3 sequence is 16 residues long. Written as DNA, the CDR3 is TGTGCCAGCAGCTCAACAGCGGGAGGGCCAGAAGAGACCCAGTACTTC. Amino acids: CASSSTAGGPEETQYF.

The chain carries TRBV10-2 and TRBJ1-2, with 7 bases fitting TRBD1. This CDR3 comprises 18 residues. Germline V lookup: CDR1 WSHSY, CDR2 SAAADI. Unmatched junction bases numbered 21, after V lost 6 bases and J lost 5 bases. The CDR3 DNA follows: TGCGCCAGCAGAGGGCCAAAAAAGCTCGGACAGGACTATTATGGCTACACCTTC. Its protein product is CASRGPKKLGQDYYGYTF.

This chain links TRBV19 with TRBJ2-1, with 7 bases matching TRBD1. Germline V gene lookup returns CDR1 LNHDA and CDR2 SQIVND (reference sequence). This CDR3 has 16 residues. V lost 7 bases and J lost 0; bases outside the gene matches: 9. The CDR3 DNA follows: TGTGCCAGTACAGGGGGTGGTAGCATCTCCTACAATGAGCAGTTCTTC. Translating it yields CASTGGGSISYNEQFF.

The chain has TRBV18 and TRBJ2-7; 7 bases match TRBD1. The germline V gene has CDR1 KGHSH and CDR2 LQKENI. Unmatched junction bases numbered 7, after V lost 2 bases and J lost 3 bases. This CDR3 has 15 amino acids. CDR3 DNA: TGTGCCAGCTCACCAGGGGCGACAGGGAGCTACGAGCAGTACTTC. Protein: CASSPGATGSYEQYF.

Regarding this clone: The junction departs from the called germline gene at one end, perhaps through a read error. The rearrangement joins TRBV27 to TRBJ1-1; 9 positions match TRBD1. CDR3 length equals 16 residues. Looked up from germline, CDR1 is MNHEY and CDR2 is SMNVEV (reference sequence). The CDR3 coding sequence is TGTGCCAGCAGTCCATGGACAGGGGTTTTGAATACTGAAGCTTTCTTT. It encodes CASSPWTGVLNTEAFF.

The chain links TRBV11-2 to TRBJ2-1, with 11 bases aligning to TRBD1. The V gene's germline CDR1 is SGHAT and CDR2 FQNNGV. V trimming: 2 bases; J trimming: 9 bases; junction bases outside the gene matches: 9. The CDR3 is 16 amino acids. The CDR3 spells CASSLPGTGGSSEQFF. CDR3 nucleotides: TGTGCCAGCAGCTTACCCGGGACAGGGGGATCTAGTGAGCAGTTCTTC.

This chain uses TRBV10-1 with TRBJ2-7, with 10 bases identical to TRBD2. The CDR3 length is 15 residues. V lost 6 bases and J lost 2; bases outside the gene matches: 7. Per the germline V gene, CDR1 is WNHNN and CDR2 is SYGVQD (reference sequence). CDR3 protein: CASRLLLAGAYEQYF. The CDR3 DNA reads TGCGCCAGCAGACTCCTTCTAGCGGGAGCCTACGAGCAGTACTTC.

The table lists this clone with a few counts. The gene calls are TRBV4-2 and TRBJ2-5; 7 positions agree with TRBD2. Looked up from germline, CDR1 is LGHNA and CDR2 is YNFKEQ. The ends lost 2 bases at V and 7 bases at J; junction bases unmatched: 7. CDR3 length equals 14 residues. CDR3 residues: CASSQSSGLGTQYF. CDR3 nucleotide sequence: TGTGCCAGCAGCCAATCTAGCGGTCTTGGGACCCAGTACTTC.

The CDR3 sequence is CAISNRAMNEDTQYF. The CDR3 coding sequence is TGTGCCATCAGTAACAGGGCTATGAACGAGGATACGCAGTATTTT. The V gene is TRBV10-3, the J gene TRBJ2-3; D might be TRBD1 (6 bases). Trimming took 5 bases from V and 6 from J, leaving 18 bases between them. Germline-derived CDR1 and CDR2 are ENHRY and SYGVKD. The CDR3 extends over 15 amino acids.

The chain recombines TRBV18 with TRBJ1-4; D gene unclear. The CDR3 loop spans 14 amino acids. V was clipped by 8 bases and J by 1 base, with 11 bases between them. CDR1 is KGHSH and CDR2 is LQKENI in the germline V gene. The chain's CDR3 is CASQELGTNEKLFF. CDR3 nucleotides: TGTGCCAGCCAGGAATTGGGAACTAATGAAAAACTGTTTTTT.